The next 18 T cell receptor beta chains were all read from a single sample in a study of T cells in Graves' hyperthyroidism and ophthalmopathy. Regions amplified from RNA transcripts were the TCR beta CDR3 regions. The HTBI set primed first-round TCR CDR3 RT-PCR. MiXCR, run by TCRdb on the multiplex PCR reads, gives a single entry per CDR3 protein. This sample has 250,000 to 300,000 distinct CDR3 sequences, with approximately 13% found just once. The specimen was blood. These receptors all come from a middle-aged woman with Graves' hyperthyroidism.

This clonotype has just a few counts. The chain employs TRBV9 and TRBJ1-5, with 7 bases identical to TRBD1. The J segment lost 10 bases and the V segment lost 0 bases, leaving 7 bases of the junction unmatched. The CDR3 covers 14 residues. Germline CDR1 and CDR2: SGDLS and YYNGEE. In nucleotides, the CDR3 is TGTGCCAGCAGCGTAGCTGAGGGGGCCGGCCCCCAGCATTTT. Its translation is CASSVAEGAGPQHF.

In this sample, this clonotype turned up many times. The chain links TRBV2 to TRBJ1-5; unclear D gene. Germline CDR1 SNHLY, CDR2 FYNNEI. The CDR3 covers 13 residues. V lost 1 base to trimming and J lost 2 bases, with 3 bases between them. The CDR3 DNA reads TGTGCCAGCAGTGAAGACGGCAATCAGCCCCAGCATTTT. It yields the protein CASSEDGNQPQHF. Looking up the rest from reference TRBV2 and TRBJ1-5 gives the full variable domain: EPEVTQTPSHQVTQMGQEVILRCVPISNHLYFYWYRQILGQKVEFLVSFYNNEISEKSEIFDDQFSVERPDGSNFTLKIRSTKLEDSAMYFCASSEDGNQPQHFGDGTRLSIL.

At least ten counts were recorded for this clonotype. The chain is built from TRBV30 and TRBJ2-5, with 8 nucleotides matching TRBD2. Germline lookup yields CDR1 GTSNPN and CDR2 SVGIG (reference sequence). The junction had 7 bases not matched to a gene; V was cut back by 2 bases and J by 8 bases. CDR3 length: 13 amino acids. This CDR3 is CAWSTLAADTQYF. Here the CDR3 DNA reads TGTGCCTGGAGTACACTAGCGGCCGACACCCAGTACTTC.

The gene calls are TRBV29-1 and TRBJ1-3; D might be TRBD1 (6 bases). The germline CDR1 and CDR2 sequences are SQVTM and ANQGSEA. The CDR3 has 12 amino acids. Trimming took off 6 bases at V and 3 bases at J, with 9 bases between the two ends. The CDR3 sequence: CSVRGSGNTIYF. The CDR3 DNA reads TGCAGCGTCAGGGGCAGTGGAAACACCATATATTTT.

The V and J genes are TRBV24-1 and TRBJ2-1; no definite D call. The CDR3 totals 13 residues. V lost 9 bases to trimming and J lost 3 bases, with 11 bases between them. Germline V gene lookup returns CDR1 KGHDR and CDR2 SFDVKD. This chain's CDR3 is CATSSWSYNEQFF. CDR3 in DNA: TGTGCCACCTCTTCTTGGAGCTACAATGAGCAGTTCTTC.

The chain couples TRBV2 to TRBJ1-5; 7 positions agree with TRBD1. The V segment lost 6 bases and the J segment 2 bases; nucleotides outside the gene matches: 7. The length of the CDR3 is 15 residues. Germline CDR1 SNHLY, CDR2 FYNNEI. The CDR3 here is CASRLLTGGNQPQHF. In nucleotides, the CDR3 is TGTGCCAGCAGGTTGCTCACAGGGGGCAATCAGCCCCAGCATTTT.

The sample holds many counts of this clonotype. The J gene is TRBJ1-5, the V gene TRBV6-1, with D unresolved. The V end was cut by 1 base, the J end by 2 bases, with 9 bases between. The CDR3 has 15 amino acids. Germline values: CDR1 MNHNS, CDR2 SASEGT. The CDR3, as DNA: TGTGCCAGCAGTGAAGGGGGAGACCGCAATCAGCCCCAGCATTTT. This encodes CASSEGGDRNQPQHF.

J is TRBJ2-3 and V is TRBV10-3; 10 nucleotides align to TRBD2. This CDR3 is 15 amino acids long. CDR1 and CDR2 (germline): ENHRY, SYGVKD. V was pared by 4 bases and J by 3 bases, with 4 bases of the junction left unmatched. CDR3 in DNA: TGTGCCATCAGTGGAACTAGCGGGATTACAGATACGCAGTATTTT. Protein product: CAISGTSGITDTQYF.

This clonotype was counted at least ten times. The chain has TRBV2 and TRBJ2-1; D is possibly TRBD1 (6 bases). Trimming stripped 9 bases from V and 5 bases from J, with 17 bases between. Germline values: CDR1 SNHLY, CDR2 FYNNEI. CDR3 length: 14 amino acids. The DNA of the CDR3 is TGTGCCAGTACTTCAAGGGGGACAAACAATGAGCAGTTCTTC. Protein product: CASTSRGTNNEQFF.

This clonotype showed up many times. The V call is TRBV10-3, the J call TRBJ2-1; weak D call: TRBD1 (6 bases). Germline CDR1 is ENHRY and CDR2 is SYGVKD. The CDR3 loop spans 17 amino acids. Trimming took off 3 bases at V and 2 bases at J, with 17 bases between the two ends. The chain's CDR3 is CAISEGTLDSPYNEQFF. CDR3 nucleotide sequence: TGTGCCATCAGTGAAGGGACACTGGATTCCCCCTACAATGAGCAGTTCTTC.

This clonotype came up a few times. This sequence joins TRBV25-1 and TRBJ1-4; D unclear. This CDR3 comprises 14 residues. Trimming removed 3 bases at V and 2 bases at J, with 7 bases between. Germline loops: CDR1 MGHDK, CDR2 SYGVNS. The CDR3 nucleotides read TGTGCCAGCAGTGATTCTGGGACTAATGAAAAACTGTTTTTT. Translation gives CASSDSGTNEKLFF.

This clonotype was recorded many times. The chain has TRBV6-1 and TRBJ2-3; 8 bases are a match to TRBD2. The V and J ends lost 6 bases and 4 bases, in that order; junction bases with no gene match: 9. The CDR3 consists of 15 residues. CDR1 is MNHNS and CDR2 is SASEGT in the germline V gene. DNA for the CDR3: TGTGCCAGCAGCCCAGCCGCGGGAGGTGCAGATACGCAGTATTTT. Protein sequence: CASSPAAGGADTQYF.

This clonotype came up many times. The CDR3 coding sequence is TGTGCCAGCAGCTCCTTTGGGGGAGCAGAGACCCAGTACTTC. Amino acid sequence: CASSSFGGAETQYF. The chain links TRBV7-2 to TRBJ2-5; D may correspond to TRBD1 or TRBD2 (5 bases each). CDR1 is SGHTA and CDR2 is FQGNSA in the germline V gene. The CDR3 has 14 residues. Deletions cut 4 bases from V and 4 bases from J, with 13 bases between.

This clonotype was picked up many times. This rearrangement joins TRBV7-9 to TRBJ2-2, with TRBD1 matching over 8 bases. The CDR3 covers 15 residues. Unmatched junction bases numbered 6, after V lost 5 bases and J lost 4 bases. Germline values: CDR1 SEHNR, CDR2 FQNEAQ (reference sequence). The CDR3: CASSLRQGSTGELFF. CDR3 DNA sequence: TGTGCCAGCAGCCTTAGACAGGGGAGCACCGGGGAGCTGTTTTTT.

This clonotype has a count of ten or more. The chain couples TRBV20-1 to TRBJ2-1; 10 bases match TRBD2. With V trimmed by 3 bases and J by 8 bases, 7 bases remained unmatched. Germline CDR1 and CDR2: DFQATT and SNEGSKA (reference sequence). The CDR3 loop spans 14 amino acids. The CDR3: CSASLAGVVDEQFF. The CDR3 DNA reads as TGCAGTGCTAGCCTAGCGGGAGTCGTCGATGAGCAGTTCTTC.

The rearrangement links TRBV28 to TRBJ2-1; 13 bases agree with TRBD2. The CDR3 is 16 residues long. Trimming at V came to 6 bases and at J to 7 bases, leaving 9 bases not matched to a gene. Germline V gives CDR1 MDHEN, CDR2 SYDVKM. The DNA for the CDR3 is TGTGCCAGCAGCCCCCCGGGACTAGCGGGACGGAATGAGCAGTTCTTC. Protein sequence: CASSPPGLAGRNEQFF.

This clonotype has a count of ten or more. The rearrangement links TRBV7-9 to TRBJ1-3; possibly TRBD1 for D (5 bases). Germline CDR1 and CDR2: SEHNR and FQNEAQ (reference sequence). V was trimmed by 2 bases and J by 8 bases, leaving 7 bases between them. CDR3 length equals 12 residues. This CDR3 is CASSLQGDTIYF. The DNA for the CDR3 is TGTGCCAGCAGCTTACAGGGAGACACCATATATTTT.

This clonotype was detected many times. The chain has TRBV6-1 and TRBJ1-5, with TRBD1 as a possible D gene (6 bases). Germline loops: CDR1 MNHNS, CDR2 SASEGT. This CDR3 has 19 residues. Trimming took 6 bases from V and 0 from J, leaving 24 bases between them. CDR3 DNA sequence: TGTGCCAGCAGCCAAAAACGATTGGGACACCTTTTTAGCAATCAGCCCCAGCATTTT. This sequence encodes CASSQKRLGHLFSNQPQHF.